The clone carrying this TCR beta chain came up a few times. The target antigen is unknown. Every cDNA TCR molecule received its own unique molecular identifier. TCRdb re-analysed the 5' RACE reads in MiXCR, keeping a single row per CDR3 protein. Of tens of thousands of distinct CDR3 sequences listed, roughly 15% are singletons. Time point described: sample taken at primary tumor resection. A total of under 80 untreated early-stage non-small cell lung cancer patients served as donors. Unsorted whole RNA samples from tumor, nontumor lung or frozen PBMC were sequenced. V lost 0 bases and J lost 5, with 6 bases in between. CDR3 length: 13 amino acids. Germline V gives CDR1 SGHRS, CDR2 YFSETQ. These data come from a study of spatial heterogeneity in lung cancer. General study results and limits: Resection saw ubiquitous expanded tumor TCRs appear in blood more than follow-up did.

The sequencing used PBMCs, collected at surgery. The sequence came from a male donor with early-stage non-small cell lung cancer. V gene TRBV5-1 combines with J gene TRBJ1-5; D is uncertain. CDR3 protein: CASSLATDQPQHF. The DNA for the CDR3 is TGCGCCAGCAGCTTGGCGACTGATCAGCCCCAGCATTTT.